This TCR beta chain was retrieved from a study of CD8 T cells in Susac syndrome (dated by TCRdb to the late 2010s). Study-wide context: The study used repertoire sequencing to test whether antigen drove CD8+ T cell activation and differentiation in Susac syndrome. Clonality of the CD8+ T cell repertoire was compared between around eleven healthy donors, about 14 Susac syndrome patients and 15 multiple sclerosis patients. Paper-wide results and their limitations: The study acknowledged that relatively few individuals were included in the TCR sequencing and HLA analysis.

In regard to this clonotype: No antigen is known for it. No base-level quality is on record; no much larger clone is a single base apart.

V is pared back by 0 bases and J by 2 bases, with 5 bases lying between the germline termini. Via the germline V gene (reference sequence), CDR1 is LGHDT and CDR2 YNNKEL. The CDR3 starts with the cysteine, ends with the phenylalanine, and has 14 residues. Only the CDR3 region is kept as DNA, spanning 42 bases read in frame from base 1. Peripheral blood CD8+ and CD4+ T cells from healthy donors, Susac syndrome patients and multiple sclerosis patients were profiled by high-throughput TCR beta sequencing. The healthy donors served as controls matched for age and sex. Bulk CD8+ and CD4+ T cells were purified magnetically by negative isolation, whereas CD8+ TEMRA cells were enriched by FACS. Blood was collected in EDTA tubes and processed within 24 hours, with PBMCs isolated through density gradient centrifugation. PBMCs intended for TCR sequencing were frozen in liquid nitrogen and were later thawed in a 37 degrees C water bath. Purity of sorted or isolated CD4+, CD8+ and CD8+ TEMRA cells was at least 90%.

RNA was extracted using the RNeasy kit, and roughly 0.5 to 1 ug of the RNA was reverse transcribed with random hexamers. The immunoSEQ multiplex PCR assay, covering 54 Vbeta and 13 Jbeta segments, was used to amplify TCR beta CDR3 regions. To correct PCR amplification bias, a synthetic template baseline was used for both primer optimization and computational correction. The original methods were these. Reads were annotated to V, D and J genes per IMGT and analyzed with immunoSEQ Analyzer, keeping only productive sequences. Clonality was computed as one minus Shannon entropy normalized by log2 of the number of productive unique sequences. For each patient and control, public and private clones were evaluated among the 100 most prevalent clones. Clones were defined as Susac-specific when absent from the healthy and MS cohorts, from over 950 published viral clones and from other ImmuneACCESS disease sequences. TCRdb ran its own pipeline on the public reads, namely fastp trimming at Q25 and MiXCR clone calling, and kept in-frame beta chains. Rows matching on CDR3 protein sequence are summarized as one entry with the most common DNA and genes. The V and J calls reflect TCRdb's pipeline rather than the authors' work. This sample lists more than 65,000 distinct CDR3 sequences; 95% were detected once. The ten biggest clones cover about 0.26% of the sample.

Sequenced: CD8+ T cells from PBMCs. The clonotype was recovered from a human donor in good health. The chain uses TRBV3-1 and TRBJ2-1; the D gene lacks a confident call. The bases read TGTGCCAGCAGCCAAGATCTAACCTACAATGAGCAGTTCTTC. Its amino acids are CASSQDLTYNEQFF.